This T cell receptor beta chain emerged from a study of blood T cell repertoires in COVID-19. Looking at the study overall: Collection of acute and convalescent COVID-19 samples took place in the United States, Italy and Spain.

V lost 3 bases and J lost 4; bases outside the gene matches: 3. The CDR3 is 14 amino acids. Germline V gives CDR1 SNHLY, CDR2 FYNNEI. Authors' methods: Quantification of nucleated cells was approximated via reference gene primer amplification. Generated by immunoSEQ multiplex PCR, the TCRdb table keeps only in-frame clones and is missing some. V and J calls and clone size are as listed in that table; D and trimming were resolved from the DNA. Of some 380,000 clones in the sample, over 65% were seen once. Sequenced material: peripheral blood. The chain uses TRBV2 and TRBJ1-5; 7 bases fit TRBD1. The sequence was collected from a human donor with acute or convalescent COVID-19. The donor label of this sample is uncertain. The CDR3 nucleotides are TGTGCCAGCAGTGACGACAGGGCGAATCAGCCCCAGCATTTT. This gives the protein CASSDDRANQPQHF.